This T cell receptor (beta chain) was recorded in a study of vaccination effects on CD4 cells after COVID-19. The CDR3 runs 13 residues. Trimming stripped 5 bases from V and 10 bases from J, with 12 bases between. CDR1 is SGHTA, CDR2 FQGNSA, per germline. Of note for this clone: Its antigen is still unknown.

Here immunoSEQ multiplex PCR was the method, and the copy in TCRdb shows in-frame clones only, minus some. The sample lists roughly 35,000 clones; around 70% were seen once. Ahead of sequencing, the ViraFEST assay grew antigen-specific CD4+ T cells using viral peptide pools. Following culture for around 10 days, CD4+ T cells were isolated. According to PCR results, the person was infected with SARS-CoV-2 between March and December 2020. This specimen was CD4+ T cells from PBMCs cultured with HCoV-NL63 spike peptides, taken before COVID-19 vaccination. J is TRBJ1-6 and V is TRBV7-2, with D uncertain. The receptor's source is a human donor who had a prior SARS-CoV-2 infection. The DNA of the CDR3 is TGTGCCAGCAGCCTAGAGCTCCTCTCACCCCTCCACTTT. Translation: CASSLELLSPLHF.